The clone carrying this TCR beta chain is a singleton in its sample. Its antigen is still unknown. This CDR3 contains 14 residues. The V end lost 5 bases, the J end lost 4 bases, and 12 bases lay between the germline ends. Germline assignment: CDR1 SGHVS and CDR2 FNYEAQ. It was with 60 Vbeta and 13 Jbeta primers that the PCR ran. Assay used: immunoSEQ multiplex PCR; TCRdb lists only in-frame clones, some missing. The repertoire includes 200,000 to 250,000 clones, about 89% of them detected once, and around 1% sits in the top ten. This specimen belongs to a study of cytomegalovirus exposure and HLA in healthy donors. Across the study: Among several hundred genotyped donors, approximately 80% fell in the Caucasian-associated ancestry cluster. Study outcomes and limitations: Analyzed later, association rates of TCRs varied across HLA loci, with DRB1 most and HLA-C fewest. Cytomegalovirus association was assigned to more than 150 TCR beta chains.

What was sequenced was PBMCs. This chain connects TRBV7-6 to TRBJ1-3; D might be TRBD1 (5 bases). This clonotype was obtained from a woman aged 18-29 years in good health and CMV-seronegative. The CDR3 DNA sequence: TGTGCCAGCAGCCCCCAGACAGACGGAAACACCATATATTTT. Encoded protein: CASSPQTDGNTIYF.